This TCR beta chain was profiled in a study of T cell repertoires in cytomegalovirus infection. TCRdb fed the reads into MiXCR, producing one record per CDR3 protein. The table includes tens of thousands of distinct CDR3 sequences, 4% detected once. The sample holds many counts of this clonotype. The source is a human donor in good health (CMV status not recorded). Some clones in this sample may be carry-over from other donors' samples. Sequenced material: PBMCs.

The CDR3 sequence is CASSEGRRMNTEAFF. Here the CDR3 DNA reads TGTGCCAGCAGCGAAGGACGGCGGATGAACACTGAAGCTTTCTTT. The V gene is TRBV7-6, the J gene TRBJ1-1; D unresolved. Germline V CDR1 and CDR2: SGHVS, FNYEAQ. The germline V and J ends were trimmed by 5 bases and 0 bases, with 13 bases remaining between them. This CDR3 is built from 15 residues.